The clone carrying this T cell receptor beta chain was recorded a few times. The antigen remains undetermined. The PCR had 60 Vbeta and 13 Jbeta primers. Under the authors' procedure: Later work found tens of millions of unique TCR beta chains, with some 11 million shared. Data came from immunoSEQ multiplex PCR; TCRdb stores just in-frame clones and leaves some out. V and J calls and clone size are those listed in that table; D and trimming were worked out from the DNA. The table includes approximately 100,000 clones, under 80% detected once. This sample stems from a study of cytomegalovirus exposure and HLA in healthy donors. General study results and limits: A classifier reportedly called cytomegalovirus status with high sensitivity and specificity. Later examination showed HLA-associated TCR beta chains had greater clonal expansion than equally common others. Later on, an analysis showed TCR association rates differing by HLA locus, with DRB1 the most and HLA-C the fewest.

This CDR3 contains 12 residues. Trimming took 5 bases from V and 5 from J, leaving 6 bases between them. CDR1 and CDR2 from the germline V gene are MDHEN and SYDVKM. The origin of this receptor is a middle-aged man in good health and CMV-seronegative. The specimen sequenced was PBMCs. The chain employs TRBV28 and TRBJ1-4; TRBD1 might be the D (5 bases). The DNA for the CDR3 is TGTGCCAGCAGTCGGGGGAATGAAAAACTGTTTTTT. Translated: CASSRGNEKLFF.